The rows below give T cell receptor beta chains drawn from one sample of a study of Graves' ophthalmopathy and Graves' hyperthyroidism. TCRdb re-called the multiplex PCR reads through MiXCR, storing one row per CDR3 protein. The sample carries hundreds of thousands of distinct CDR3 sequences, approximately 14% recorded once. The sequenced sample was blood. These receptors all stem from a woman younger than 45 with Graves' ophthalmopathy. Both conserved end residues are part of each CDR3. The D gene is left open where the match is weak. Size is stated for part of the rows, as once, few or many counts, or as a class when the clone is expanded.

TRBV6-5,many,.,TRBJ2-7,TGTGCCAGCAGTTACGGTGGGGACTACGAGCAGTACTTC,CASSYGGDYEQYF
TRBV6-1,.,.,TRBJ2-7,TGTGCCAGCAGTGAACTTAAACCCGACGAGCAGTACTTC,CASSELKPDEQYF
TRBV6-2/TRBV6-3,many,.,TRBJ1-1,TGTGCCAGCGGGGAGGGACTCCGGTTCACTGAAGCTTTCTTT,CASGEGLRFTEAFF
TRBV6-1,many,.,TRBJ2-2,TGTGCCAGCAGTGGCAGGGGCGGGGAGCTGTTTTTT,CASSGRGGELFF
TRBV9,many,TRBD2,TRBJ2-2,TGTGCCAGCAGCCTCAGCGGGAAGGGCGGGGAGCTGTTTTTT,CASSLSGKGGELFF
TRBV20-1,many,.,TRBJ2-7,TGCAGTGCTAGAGCGTCATTAACTTACGAGCAGTACTTC,CSARASLTYEQYF
TRBV5-1,many,TRBD1,TRBJ2-5,TGTGCCAGCAGTTCCGGGACAGGGAGAGAGACCCAGTACTTC,CASSSGTGRETQYF
TRBV6-1,many,.,TRBJ2-5,TGTGCCAGCAGTGAGGGACCTCAAGAGACCCGGTACTTC,CASSEGPQETRYF
TRBV12-3/TRBV12-4,many,TRBD2,TRBJ2-5,TGTGCCAGCAGCTTAGCGGGCGTAAGGGAAGAGACCCAGTACTTC,CASSLAGVREETQYF
TRBV28,.,.,TRBJ2-4,TGTGCCAGCAGGGGGGACCGGGGTTCCAAAAACATTCAGTACTTC,CASRGDRGSKNIQYF
TRBV12-3/TRBV12-4,many,TRBD1,TRBJ1-1,TGTGCCAGCAGTTTGGATGGACAGGGGCCCTATCGCACTGAAGCTTTCTTT,CASSLDGQGPYRTEAFF
TRBV6-5,many,.,TRBJ2-7,TGTGCCAGCAGTTACTCGAGGTTAAGGGCTGTCGAGCAGTACTTC,CASSYSRLRAVEQYF
TRBV28,many,TRBD1,TRBJ2-5,TGTGCCAGCAGTCGTGGGGACAGAACTGAAGAGACCCAGTACTTC,CASSRGDRTEETQYF
TRBV20-1,.,.,TRBJ1-5,TGCAGTGCTCTTAATCGGGCGAATCAGCCCCAGCATTTT,CSALNRANQPQHF
TRBV15,many,TRBD2,TRBJ2-7,TGTGCCACCAGCAGAGAGACTAGCTTCTACGAGCAGTACTTC,CATSRETSFYEQYF
TRBV10-3,many,TRBD1,TRBJ1-1,TGTGCCATCAAACCGGGACAGGGTATCGACACTGAAGCTTTCTTT,CAIKPGQGIDTEAFF
TRBV7-2,many,.,TRBJ1-2,TGTGCCAGCAGCCCCAGGCCAGGGCTGGGCTATGGCTACACCTTC,CASSPRPGLGYGYTF
TRBV11-2,many,.,TRBJ2-7,TGTGCCAGCAGCTTGATGGGACATATAGACTACGAGCAGTACTTC,CASSLMGHIDYEQYF
TRBV3-1,few,.,TRBJ1-1,TGTGCCAGCAGCCAAAAAGGTAGAGGGACTGAAGCTTTCTTT,CASSQKGRGTEAFF